This T cell receptor (beta chain) was captured in a study of shared clonotypes between healthy human individuals. General observations from the study: Clonotype sharing across a few donors was observed for roughly 5% of naive CD4 clonotypes.

Every immunoSEQ plate was one replicate of a subset's evenly spread DNA. Here immunoSEQ multiplex PCR was the method, and the copy in TCRdb shows in-frame clones only, minus some. The table shows roughly 700,000 clones, with about 74% occurring only once. With respect to this clone: What it binds is not known.

Trimming shortened V by 2 bases and J by 0 bases, and 8 bases separated the two germline ends. In germline, CDR1 is MNHEY, CDR2 SVGAGI. The CDR3 runs 15 residues. The receptor's source is a woman under 40 in good health. V and J are TRBV6-5 and TRBJ1-3; D remains unclear. Sequencing was performed on memory CD4+ T cells sorted from blood. Stated subset: CD45RA-negative fraction. Here the CDR3 DNA reads TGTGCCAGCAGTTACATCGGGAGCTCTGGAAACACCATATATTTT. It is translated as CASSYIGSSGNTIYF.